One sample yielded the 11 T cell receptor beta chains listed below, sequenced in a study of OX40 agonist ivuxolimab in advanced cancers. TCRdb's copy holds only in-frame clones and misses some; the assay was immunoSEQ multiplex PCR. The table records 7,900 or so clones, 87% of them present only once. Here the sequenced sample was CD4+ or CD8+ T cells sorted from blood, taken in a trial of the OX40 agonist ivuxolimab. The receptor source for this set is an adult with an advanced solid tumor such as melanoma, head and neck, liver or kidney cancer.

The gene calls are TRBV6-4 and TRBJ2-3; D perhaps matches TRBD1 (5 bases). Trimming pared 10 bases from V and 1 base from J, leaving 18 bases between. CDR1 MRHNA and CDR2 SNTAGT come from the germline V gene. The CDR3 spans 15 residues. The CDR3 nucleotides read TGTGCCAAAACAGGCCGTCGGGCTGGCACAGATACGCAGTATTTT. Translating it yields CAKTGRRAGTDTQYF.

The chain is built from TRBV9 and TRBJ1-1; possibly TRBD1 for D (5 bases). V lost 0 bases to trimming and J lost 1 base, with 10 bases between them. The CDR3 has 15 amino acids. CDR1 is SGDLS, CDR2 YYNGEE, per germline. CDR3 protein: CASSVAGLQNTEAFF. The CDR3 DNA is TGTGCCAGCAGCGTAGCGGGACTCCAGAACACTGAAGCTTTCTTT.

The V call is TRBV28, the J call TRBJ2-1; unclear D gene. Per the germline V gene, CDR1 is MDHEN and CDR2 is SYDVKM. This CDR3 contains 14 residues. The V end was cut by 3 bases, the J end by 5 bases, with 11 bases between. The CDR3 sequence is CASSFTAANNEQFF. Written as DNA, the CDR3 is TGTGCCAGCAGTTTTACGGCAGCTAACAATGAGCAGTTCTTC.

This clone was observed a few times. V and J are TRBV2 and TRBJ1-5, with D maybe TRBD1 (5 bases). Trimming removed 8 bases at V and 5 bases at J, with 25 bases between. Germline CDR1 and CDR2: SNHLY and FYNNEI. CDR3 length: 17 residues. CDR3 sequence reads: CASDRRRGAESDQPQHF. CDR3 nucleotides: TGTGCCAGCGATCGAAGGCGGGGCGCAGAATCCGATCAGCCCCAGCATTTT.

The chain employs TRBV28 and TRBJ2-2; no definite D call. Germline values: CDR1 MDHEN, CDR2 SYDVKM. The CDR3 contains 15 residues. V gave up 0 bases and J gave up 1 base, with 6 bases separating them. The CDR3 DNA is TGTGCCAGCAGTTTATGGGAGATGAACACCGGGGAGCTGTTTTTT. Its protein product is CASSLWEMNTGELFF.

V is TRBV28 and J is TRBJ2-7; no firm D call. Deletions cut 3 bases from V and 3 bases from J, with 15 bases between. This CDR3 has 15 residues. Germline V CDR1 and CDR2: MDHEN, SYDVKM. CDR3 sequence: CASSFGFGLNYEQYF. CDR3 in DNA: TGTGCCAGCAGTTTTGGGTTTGGCCTCAACTACGAGCAGTACTTC.

This clone is a singleton in its sample. This sequence joins TRBV5-8 and TRBJ2-7, with D uncertain. V shed 0 bases and J shed 6 bases, with 7 bases lying between them. CDR1 is SGHTS and CDR2 is YDEGEE in the germline V gene. This CDR3 has 12 amino acids. DNA for the CDR3: TGTGCCAGCAGCTTGGGGTCCGGCGAGCAGTACTTC. This codes for CASSLGSGEQYF.

The chain recombines TRBV28 with TRBJ1-5; 8 positions agree with TRBD1. After removal of 7 bases from V and 7 bases from J, the junction contained 9 bases not matched to a gene. CDR1 and CDR2 (germline): MDHEN, SYDVKM. The CDR3 consists of 14 residues. CDR3 residues: CASTPTGDRQPQHF. As DNA, the CDR3 is TGTGCCAGCACACCGACAGGGGATCGGCAGCCCCAGCATTTT. Variable domain in full (rest from reference TRBV28 and TRBJ1-5): DVKVTQSSRYLVKRTGEKVFLECVQDMDHENMFWYRQDPGLGLRLIYFSYDVKMKEKGDIPEGYSVSREKKERFSLILESASTNQTSMYLCASTPTGDRQPQHFGDGTRLSIL.

The chain has TRBV6-1 and TRBJ2-2, with TRBD2 identical over 8 bases. Germline V lookup: CDR1 MNHNS, CDR2 SASEGT. V lost 4 bases to trimming and J lost 2 bases; unmatched junction nucleotides: 6. The CDR3 is 16 residues long. The CDR3 DNA reads as TGTGCCAGCAGTGTCACTAGCGGACACAACACCGGGGAGCTGTTTTTT. It yields the protein CASSVTSGHNTGELFF.

This clone came up once. The CDR3 DNA sequence: TGTGCCAGCAGCTGGGACAGGAGCTCCTACAATGAGCAGTTCTTC. This codes for CASSWDRSSYNEQFF. The chain has TRBV5-6 and TRBJ2-1; the match to TRBD1 covers 8 bases. The V gene's germline CDR1 is SGHDT and CDR2 YYEEEE. This CDR3 is built from 15 residues. V was pared by 3 bases and J by 0 bases, with 2 bases of the junction left unmatched. Full variable domain (missing parts from reference TRBV5-6 and TRBJ2-1): DAGVTQSPTHLIKTRGQQVTLRCSPKSGHDTVSWYQQALGQGPQFIFQYYEEEERQRGNFPDRFSGHQFPNYSSELNVNALLLGDSALYLCASSWDRSSYNEQFFGPGTRLTVL.

The J gene is TRBJ2-1, the V gene TRBV5-1, with TRBD2 matching over 9 bases. Germline V gene lookup returns CDR1 SGHRS and CDR2 YFSETQ. The CDR3 consists of 14 residues. The V and J ends lost 8 bases and 3 bases, in that order; junction bases with no gene match: 6. This CDR3 reads CASNLAGNYNEQFF. In DNA, the CDR3 is TGCGCCAGTAATCTAGCGGGAAACTACAATGAGCAGTTCTTC.